The present TCR beta chain was sequenced within a study of blood T cell repertoires in COVID-19. Libraries were prepared by immunoSEQ multiplex PCR; TCRdb keeps only in-frame clonotypes and omits some of them. The table lists approximately 150,000 clones, 75% to 90% of them singletons. Germline CDR1 and CDR2: MNHEY and SVGAGI. Trimming cost V 4 bases and J 7 bases, with 13 bases left between them. This CDR3 is built from 13 residues. This clone was counted between two and nine times. The chain couples TRBV6-5 to TRBJ1-2; a weak D match, TRBD1 (5 bases). The sequencing sample was made of PBMCs or T cells enriched from blood (not recorded which). The sequence came from a man between 65 and 85 years old who had been exposed to COVID-19. Here the CDR3 DNA reads TGTGCCAGCAGTTTGGACGGGGGGAGTGGCTACACCTTC. It encodes CASSLDGGSGYTF.